These 26 T cell receptor beta chains were all obtained from the same sample, sequenced in a study of CD8+CD57+ T cells in acquired aplastic anemia. The use of genomic DNA as template underpinned the TCR beta VDJ and CDR3 profiling. TCRdb redid the calling of the reads with MiXCR, one entry per CDR3 protein. This table has around 250,000 distinct CDR3 sequences, approximately 82% appearing once. Patients included in sequencing had previously demonstrated CD8+CD57+ cell expansion by flow cytometry. Sequencing was performed on sorted CD4+, CD8+, or CD8+CD57+ T cells (not recorded which) from PBMCs. These receptor sequences come from a human donor with aplastic anemia.

The V gene is TRBV7-9, the J gene TRBJ1-2; D is unclear. The CDR3 loop spans 16 amino acids. Germline CDR1 is SEHNR and CDR2 is FQNEAQ (reference sequence). Trimming removed 3 bases from V and 10 bases from J, with 24 bases in between. The DNA for the CDR3 is TGTGCCAGCAGCTTGGAGAGGAACGGGCTCGTATATTTCTACACCTTC. It encodes CASSLERNGLVYFYTF.

A word on this clonotype: An end of the junction does not agree with germline; a read error may underlie this. The rearrangement joins TRBV15 to TRBJ2-3, with no clear D. This CDR3 spans 14 amino acids. Germline CDR1 reads LNHNV; CDR2 reads YYDKDF (reference sequence). CDR3: CATSRDGGQDTQYF. CDR3 bases: TGTGCCACCAGCAGGGACGGCGGCCAAGATACGCAGTACTTT.

About this clonotype: No conserved phenylalanine or tryptophan ends this CDR3, so it is likely a read error. No DNA is shown, since the ends of the CDR3 on it are uncertain; the CDR3 is the one TCRdb lists. This chain joins TRBV7-3 and TRBJ2-3; the table's D call, TRBD2, has no DNA check behind it. The CDR3 length equals 13 residues, ends included. CDR1 SGHTA and CDR2 FQGTGA come from the germline V gene. CDR3 sequence reads: CASSLGGGGQEEA.

The gene calls are TRBV7-9 and TRBJ1-2; TRBD1 matches 10 bases. The junction had 5 bases not matched to a gene; V was cut back by 5 bases and J by 5 bases. CDR3 length: 14 residues. The germline V gene has CDR1 SEHNR and CDR2 FQNEAQ (reference sequence). CDR3 loop: CASSPGTGDYGYTF. The CDR3 DNA reads as TGTGCCAGCAGCCCCGGGACAGGGGATTATGGCTACACCTTC.

The genes are TRBV11-2 and TRBJ2-1; weak D call: TRBD2 (7 bases). Germline assignment: CDR1 SGHAT and CDR2 FQNNGV. The CDR3 has 15 amino acids. V lost 5 bases and J lost 2, with 13 bases in between. CDR3 region: CASSRGGGTYNEQFF. As DNA, the CDR3 is TGTGCCAGCAGCAGGGGGGGAGGGACCTACAATGAGCAGTTCTTC.

On this clonotype: One end of the junction fails to match germline, which may point to a read error. The chain has TRBV5-6 and TRBJ2-1, with TRBD2 matching over 7 bases. This CDR3 has 16 amino acids. Germline CDR1 is SGHDT and CDR2 is YYEEEE. The chain's CDR3 is CATSATGSGTDNEQFF. The CDR3 nucleotides read TGTGCCACCAGCGCGACGGGAAGCGGGACCGACAATGAGCAGTTCTTC.

Points on this clonotype: A read error may account for a junction end that differs from germline. The V and J genes are TRBV2 and TRBJ2-1; D assignment may be TRBD1 or TRBD2 (6 bases each). The CDR3 consists of 16 residues. Germline CDR1 SNHLY, CDR2 FYNNEI. The CDR3 DNA is TGTGCCAGCGGGGACGGGGGCGGAAATACGCAGGATTATGAGTCATTC. Its protein product is CASGDGGGNTQDYESF.

V usage is TRBV7-8 and J usage is TRBJ1-1, with a tentative D call TRBD1 (5 bases). The CDR3 runs 15 residues. Germline assignment: CDR1 SGHVS and CDR2 FQNEAQ. Trimming removed 4 bases from V and 11 bases from J, with 23 bases in between. CDR3 coding DNA: TGTGCCAGCAGCTCAGGGCTGAGGGAGCAGTCCGTCGCTTTCTTT. Translating gives CASSSGLREQSVAFF. Full variable domain (outside the CDR3, taken from reference TRBV7-8 and TRBJ1-1): GAGVSQSPRYKVAKRGQDVALRCDPISGHVSLFWYQQALGQGPEFLTYFQNEAQLDKSGLPSDRFFAERPEGSVSTLKIQRTQQEDSAVYLCASSSGLREQSVAFFGQGTRLTVV.

A word on this clonotype: Possible read error: a much larger clone is one base away. J is TRBJ1-1 and V is TRBV6-5, with D maybe TRBD1 (6 bases). This CDR3 region has 12 residues. Germline lookup yields CDR1 MNHEY and CDR2 SVGAGI. CDR3 coding DNA: TGTGCCAGAAGTTACGTGCAGGGGGAAGCTTTCTTT. Translating gives CARSYVQGEAFF.

This clonotype came up once. This chain connects TRBV6-1 to TRBJ2-3; 7 bases align to TRBD2. The germline CDR1 and CDR2 sequences are MNHNS and SASEGT. The length of the CDR3 is 15 residues. J was trimmed by 2 bases and V by 5 bases; bases with no gene match: 7. CDR3 DNA: TGTGCCAGCAGTCAGTCTAGCGGTACCACAGATACGCAGTATTTT. Translating gives CASSQSSGTTDTQYF.

The chain carries TRBV7-9 and TRBJ2-1, with D perhaps matching TRBD1 (5 bases). Germline assignment: CDR1 SEHNR and CDR2 FQNEAQ (reference sequence). The CDR3 totals 14 residues. Trimming pared 2 bases from V and 7 bases from J, leaving 12 bases between. The CDR3 spells CASSLPQGGNEQFF. The CDR3 nucleotides are TGTGCCAGCAGCTTACCCCAGGGCGGAAATGAGCAGTTCTTC.

The rearrangement joins TRBV7-9 to TRBJ2-7, with D possibly TRBD1 on 5 matching bases. The CDR3 runs to 18 residues. Trimming left V 3 bases short and J 3 bases short, with 24 bases between. Germline CDR1 and CDR2: SEHNR and FQNEAQ (reference sequence). As DNA, the CDR3 is TGTGCCAGCAGCTTTCAGGGAAGCTGCACAGCCCTCGTCTACGAGCAGTACGTC. Its protein is CASSFQGSCTALVYEQYV.

The CDR3 region has the DNA TGTGCCAGCGGCTACTGGGATACGCAGTATCTGTATTTT. The encoded protein is CASGYWDTQYLYF. This chain links TRBV7-2 with TRBJ2-3, with D unclear. The germline V gene encodes CDR1 SGHTA and CDR2 FQGNSA. CDR3 length: 13 amino acids. Trimming removed 8 bases from V and 14 bases from J, with 23 bases in between.

Comment on this clonotype: This likely comes from a read error, as the CDR3 has no conserved phenylalanine or tryptophan at its end. The DNA is omitted, as the CDR3 cannot be located on it reliably, and the CDR3 follows TCRdb's listing. The chain links TRBV7-3 to TRBJ2-5; the listed D gene, TRBD2, was not tested against the DNA. The CDR3 spans 13 amino acids, including both terminal residues. Germline CDR1 is SGHTA and CDR2 is FQGTGA. CDR3 sequence: CASSYSGPWRETY.

This chain joins TRBV7-6 and TRBJ1-2; D is perhaps TRBD1 (6 bases). The germline gives CDR1 SGHVS, CDR2 FNYEAQ. V lost 4 bases, J lost 10 bases, and 25 bases lay in between. The CDR3 loop spans 16 amino acids. The CDR3 DNA follows: TGTGCCAGCAGCTCGGACAGATTACTTCCCCCCCACCACTACACCTTC. Translation: CASSSDRLLPPHHYTF.

Concerning this clonotype: Germline and junction disagree at one end, which may indicate a read error. J is TRBJ2-1 and V is TRBV11-3; D might be TRBD1 (6 bases). The CDR3 has 16 amino acids. CDR1 is SGHNT, CDR2 YENEEA, per germline. The CDR3 is CASSLDLTGYYNGQFF. The CDR3 bases are TGTGCCAGCAGCCTAGATCTGACAGGATACTACAATGGGCAGTTCTTC.

CDR3 in amino acids: CASSENSNQPQHF. CDR3 sequence (DNA): TGTGCCAGCAGTGAAAATAGCAATCAGCCCCAGCATTTT. This chain uses TRBV2 with TRBJ1-5; unclear D gene. CDR3 length: 13 amino acids. The germline V gene has CDR1 SNHLY and CDR2 FYNNEI. Trimming removed 2 bases at V and 0 bases at J, with 2 bases between. Complete variable domain (other parts from reference TRBV2 and TRBJ1-5): EPEVTQTPSHQVTQMGQEVILRCVPISNHLYFYWYRQILGQKVEFLVSFYNNEISEKSEIFDDQFSVERPDGSNFTLKIRSTKLEDSAMYFCASSENSNQPQHFGDGTRLSIL.

This clonotype was detected only a few times. This chain links TRBV9 with TRBJ1-1, with D tentatively TRBD1 (6 bases). The germline V gene has CDR1 SGDLS and CDR2 YYNGEE. The CDR3 consists of 14 residues. Trimming removed 3 bases from V and 0 bases from J, with 9 bases in between. The CDR3 DNA sequence: TGTGCCAGCAGCGAGGGGGTTATGAACACTGAAGCTTTCTTT. It yields the protein CASSEGVMNTEAFF.

The chain uses TRBV10-3 and TRBJ1-5; 7 nucleotides align to TRBD1. After removal of 6 bases from V and 4 bases from J, the junction contained 6 bases not matched to a gene. The germline V gene encodes CDR1 ENHRY and CDR2 SYGVKD. This CDR3 has 14 amino acids. The CDR3 sequence: CAISVGQENQPQHF. The DNA for the CDR3 is TGTGCCATCAGCGTCGGACAGGAGAATCAGCCCCAGCATTTT.

The sample holds one count of this clonotype. A read error may produce the germline difference seen at one junction end. J is TRBJ1-1 and V is TRBV7-8; perhaps TRBD1 as D (6 bases). This CDR3 has 13 amino acids. CDR1 and CDR2 (germline): SGHVS, FQNEAQ. CDR3 sequence: CASSLIGGPEALF. The CDR3 DNA follows: TGTGCCAGCAGCCTCATAGGGGGTCCTGAAGCTTTGTTT.

The table lists this clonotype with a count of one. A read error is possible here, since a much larger clone lies one base away. V and J are TRBV9 and TRBJ1-1; D gene unclear. V was clipped by 0 bases and J by 12 bases, with 21 bases between them. Germline CDR1 reads SGDLS; CDR2 reads YYNGEE. CDR3 length: 15 amino acids. The CDR3 is CASSVGTARNHPPFF. The CDR3 DNA reads as TGTGCCAGCAGCGTAGGGACCGCCCGAAATCATCCCCCTTTCTTT.

In its sample, this clonotype was seen many times. A much more abundant neighbour one base away suggests this may be a read error. The conserved phenylalanine or tryptophan is not found at the CDR3 terminus, so this likely reflects a read error. J is TRBJ2-7 and V is TRBV19, with D possibly TRBD1 on 6 matching bases. The V gene's germline CDR1 is LNHDA and CDR2 SQIVND (reference sequence). V lost 0 bases, J lost 0 bases, and 15 bases lay in between. The CDR3 runs 17 residues. DNA for the CDR3: TGTGCCAGTAGTATAGATGAACTGGACAGTTCCTCCTACGAGCAGTACCTC. Translating gives CASSIDELDSSSYEQYL.

V is TRBV5-6 and J is TRBJ2-5, with a possible D match to TRBD2 (5 bases). CDR3 length equals 13 residues. The V end lost 4 bases, the J end lost 9 bases, and 16 bases lay between the germline ends. Germline V gives CDR1 SGHDT, CDR2 YYEEEE. CDR3 sequence (DNA): TGTGCCAGCAGCCTGGAGGCTGGCAAGGCCCAGTACTTC. It yields the protein CASSLEAGKAQYF.

About this clonotype: One end of the junction is discordant with germline, which a read error may explain. The chain is built from TRBV9 and TRBJ2-3, with 7 nucleotides matching TRBD2. The CDR3 runs 13 residues. Germline lookup yields CDR1 SGDLS and CDR2 YYNGEE. CDR3 sequence: CASGDGGDYYEQF. CDR3 nucleotides: TGTGCCAGCGGCGACGGCGGGGACTACTACGAGCAGTTT. The full variable domain, completed using reference TRBV9 and TRBJ2-3, is DSGVTQTPKHLITATGQRVTLRCSPRSGDLSVYWYQQSLDQGLQFLIQYYNGEERAKGNILERFSAQQFPDLHSELNLSSLELGDSALYFCASGDGGDYYEQFGPGTRLTVL.

The rearrangement uses TRBV24-1 and TRBJ1-5; the D gene is possibly TRBD1 (5 bases). V was trimmed by 4 bases and J by 12 bases, leaving 18 bases between them. CDR3 length: 14 amino acids. Per germline, CDR1 KGHDR and CDR2 SFDVKD. CDR3 nucleotide sequence: TGTGCCACCAGTGAGGGGGACGGGCGTCAACTCCAGCATTTT. Translation: CATSEGDGRQLQHF.

Remarks on this clonotype: Since no conserved phenylalanine or tryptophan closes the CDR3, a read error is the likely cause. The DNA is left out, because the CDR3 cannot be placed on it with certainty; the CDR3 is given as TCRdb lists it. This chain uses TRBV7-8 with TRBJ2-3; the DNA was not compared with TRBD2, the D call given in the table. Germline-derived CDR1 and CDR2 are SGHVS and FQNEAQ. The CDR3 is 13 amino acids in total, end residues counted. The CDR3 reads CASRLAGGPAKYY.